This TCR beta chain was sequenced during a study of CD8 T cells in Susac syndrome. TCR beta sequencing covered blood CD8+ and CD4+ T cells. Healthy donors constituted the controls, which were matched for age and sex. FACS enriched CD8+ TEMRA cells, while bulk CD8+ and CD4+ were negatively isolated. An input of about 0.45 to 1 ug of RNA was subjected to reverse transcription using random hexamers. A multiplex approach, immunoSEQ multiplex PCR, amplified TCR beta CDR3 across 54 Vbeta and 13 Jbeta. A single record per CDR3 protein comes from TCRdb applying MiXCR to the immunoSEQ multiplex PCR reads. In the table there are about 89,000 distinct CDR3 sequences, roughly 91% of which are singletons. V lost 6 bases and J lost 0, with 8 bases in between. The CDR3 runs 12 residues. Germline values: CDR1 SQVTM, CDR2 ANQGSEA.

The sequence was obtained from a human donor in good health. The chain recombines TRBV29-1 with TRBJ1-1, with no clear D. Sequenced sample: CD8+ T cells from PBMCs. The chain's CDR3 is CSVGRMNTEAFF. Written as DNA, the CDR3 is TGCAGCGTCGGACGGATGAACACTGAAGCTTTCTTT.